Presented here are 3 T cell receptor beta chains from one specimen sequenced in a study of blood T cell repertoires in COVID-19 (TCRdb year 2020). The library was generated by the immunoSEQ multiplex PCR assay. TCRdb took this table from immuneACCESS and kept in-frame rearrangements with V and J called. Such tables lack part of the clones; where checked against another copy, unresolved V genes explain under half of the gap, and the rest is unexplained. The sample data list around 300,000 clones, and about 89% of these were observed just once. Roughly 5% of the sample comes from the top ten. The sequenced material came from PBMCs or T cells enriched from blood (not recorded which). All receptors derive from a woman in her 30s who had recovered from COVID-19.

V is TRBV5-1 and J is TRBJ2-7; 8 bases agree with TRBD1. Germline V gene data show CDR1 as SGHRS and CDR2 as YFSETQ. With V trimmed by 0 bases and J by 4 bases, 9 bases remained unmatched. The CDR3 runs 16 residues. In DNA form, the CDR3 reads TGCGCCAGCAGCTTGGGTCCGACAGGGGACGTTTACGAGCAGTACTTC. Protein sequence: CASSLGPTGDVYEQYF. Based on the CDR3 plus reference TRBV5-1 and TRBJ2-7, the full variable domain is KAGVTQTPRYLIKTRGQQVTLSCSPISGHRSVSWYQQTPGQGLQFLFEYFSETQRNKGNFPGRFSGRQFSNSRSEMNVSTLELGDSALYLCASSLGPTGDVYEQYFGPGTRLTVT.

The chain is built from TRBV12-3 or TRBV12-4 and TRBJ1-5, with TRBD1 matching over 10 bases. V lost 6 bases, J lost 9 bases, and 5 bases stayed unmatched. This CDR3 contains 13 residues. CDR3 in amino acids: CASSLTGGGPQHF. The CDR3 DNA reads as TGTGCCAGCAGCTTGACAGGGGGCGGGCCCCAGCATTTT.

The rearrangement uses TRBV7-9 and TRBJ2-1; maybe TRBD2 (5 bases). Trimming left V 5 bases short and J 0 bases short, with 14 bases between. Germline CDR1 reads SEHNR; CDR2 reads FQNEAQ (reference sequence). CDR3 length equals 16 residues. CDR3 region: CASSRTGRGSYNEQFF. DNA for the CDR3: TGTGCCAGCAGCCGTACTGGGAGAGGCTCCTACAATGAGCAGTTCTTC.